The 18 T cell receptor beta chains listed next were all sequenced from one sample in a study of blood T cell repertoires in COVID-19. TCRdb's table, derived via immunoSEQ multiplex PCR, lists solely in-frame clones and lacks some. The sample shows 290,000 or so clones, roughly four fifths of them seen only once. Sequencing was done on a sample of PBMCs or T cells enriched from blood (not recorded which). The receptors originated from a man aged 40-50 years who had been exposed to COVID-19.

This clone has at least ten counts. The chain uses TRBV24-1 and TRBJ2-1; a possible D gene is TRBD2 (5 bases). The V gene's germline CDR1 is KGHDR and CDR2 SFDVKD. The ends were cut back, 5 bases at V and 6 bases at J, with 19 bases in the middle. This CDR3 is 16 amino acids long. The CDR3 DNA sequence: TGTGCCACCAGTGGGGGTGGCGGACTTCGGGGCAATGAGCAGTTCTTC. The encoded protein is CATSGGGGLRGNEQFF.

The chain recombines TRBV3-1 (or the pseudogene TRBV3-2) with TRBJ2-1; D is unclear. CDR1 and CDR2 (germline): LGHDT, YNNKEL (reference sequence). The CDR3 contains 16 residues. V was trimmed by 1 base and J by 2 bases, leaving 12 bases between them. CDR3 protein: CASSQGGGLTYNEQFF. The CDR3, as DNA: TGTGCCAGCAGCCAAGGTGGTGGGCTCACCTACAATGAGCAGTTCTTC.

J is TRBJ1-6 and V is TRBV18; possibly TRBD1 for D (6 bases). The CDR3 sequence is 15 residues long. CDR1 and CDR2 from the germline V gene are KGHSH and LQKENI. V lost 6 bases and J lost 10, with 19 bases in between. As DNA, the CDR3 is TGTGCCAGCTCGGAAAACAGGGATGACAGATCACCCCTCCACTTT. Its protein product is CASSENRDDRSPLHF.

The chain couples TRBV7-3 to TRBJ1-6; D may be TRBD1 (5 bases). The germline CDR1 and CDR2 sequences are SGHTA and FQGTGA. This CDR3 is 17 amino acids long. The V end lost 2 bases, the J end lost 7 bases, and 18 bases lay between the germline ends. CDR3 nucleotide sequence: TGTGCCAGCAGCTTAGACTCTGGAGGGTCAGGGAATTCACCCCTCCACTTT. Amino acids: CASSLDSGGSGNSPLHF.

This clone was detected once. This chain connects TRBV19 to TRBJ2-7; TRBD1 might be the D (6 bases). The CDR3 is made up of 15 amino acids. Trimming cost V 3 bases and J 1 base, with 13 bases left between them. CDR1 and CDR2 (germline): LNHDA, SQIVND (reference sequence). CDR3 nucleotides: TGTGCCAGTAGTATCGGGACACTAAAATCCTACGAGCAGTACTTC. Translating gives CASSIGTLKSYEQYF.

The chain uses TRBV24-1 and TRBJ2-2, with TRBD1 as a possible D gene (5 bases). This CDR3 contains 14 residues. Trimming cost V 7 bases and J 7 bases, with 15 bases left between them. In germline, CDR1 is KGHDR, CDR2 SFDVKD. In nucleotides, the CDR3 is TGTGCCACCAGGGACGACAGATCTGGCGGGGAGCTGTTTTTT. This gives the protein CATRDDRSGGELFF.

V is TRBV4-1 and J is TRBJ2-7; TRBD2 agrees at 11 bases. From germline, CDR1 is MGHRA and CDR2 YSYEKL. After removal of 3 bases from V and 3 bases from J, the junction contained 10 bases not matched to a gene. The CDR3 is made up of 17 amino acids. The CDR3 nucleotides read TGCGCCAGCAGCCACTTTGCGCCTGGACTAGCGGGCTACGAGCAGTACTTC. Translated, it gives CASSHFAPGLAGYEQYF.

The V call is TRBV3-1 (or the pseudogene TRBV3-2), the J call TRBJ2-7; no clear D gene. Trimming left V 1 base short and J 12 bases short, with 16 bases between. The CDR3 covers 13 residues. CDR1 LGHDT and CDR2 YNNKEL come from the germline V gene (reference sequence). The CDR3 sequence: CASSQGGRLRSYF. Written as DNA, the CDR3 is TGTGCCAGCAGCCAAGGTGGCCGACTGAGATCGTACTTC.

The chain couples TRBV29-1 to TRBJ2-7; D is unclear. Looked up from germline, CDR1 is SQVTM and CDR2 is ANQGSEA. Trimming pared 0 bases from V and 0 bases from J, leaving 15 bases between. This CDR3 has 16 residues. The CDR3 bases are TGCAGCGTTGAAGATGAGGTCGGCGGTACCTCCTACGAGCAGTACTTC. Amino acid sequence: CSVEDEVGGTSYEQYF.

The V gene is TRBV10-3, the J gene TRBJ1-1, with a tentative D call TRBD1 (6 bases). The germline V gene has CDR1 ENHRY and CDR2 SYGVKD. V gave up 6 bases and J gave up 0 bases, with 11 bases separating them. The CDR3 totals 14 residues. The CDR3 protein is CAISAQGLNTEAFF. As DNA, the CDR3 is TGTGCCATCAGCGCGCAGGGGCTGAACACTGAAGCTTTCTTT.

This clone showed up just a few times. The chain employs TRBV27 and TRBJ2-1; D perhaps matches TRBD2 (6 bases). Trimming stripped 0 bases from V and 4 bases from J, with 25 bases between. The CDR3 has 20 residues. Germline lookup yields CDR1 MNHEY and CDR2 SMNVEV (reference sequence). This chain's CDR3 is CASSLSGDPTSTFPYNEQFF. Here the CDR3 DNA reads TGTGCCAGCAGTTTATCGGGGGATCCAACTAGCACCTTCCCTTACAATGAGCAGTTCTTC.

V is TRBV7-8 and J is TRBJ2-7; maybe TRBD1 (6 bases). CDR1 is SGHVS, CDR2 FQNEAQ, per germline. The ends were cut back, 5 bases at V and 2 bases at J, with 16 bases in the middle. The CDR3 contains 15 residues. The CDR3 DNA follows: TGTGCCAGCAGCGGTACAGGGACGGCTCCCTACGAGCAGTACTTC. Translating gives CASSGTGTAPYEQYF.

This chain joins TRBV5-1 and TRBJ2-2; 11 bases align to TRBD1. The CDR3 runs to 16 residues. After removal of 4 bases from V and 4 bases from J, the junction contained 6 bases not matched to a gene. Germline CDR1 and CDR2: SGHRS and YFSETQ. Here the CDR3 reads CASSIGTGGSTGELFF. The DNA of the CDR3 is TGCGCCAGCAGCATCGGGACAGGGGGGAGCACCGGGGAGCTGTTTTTT.

The chain has TRBV7-9 and TRBJ2-2, with TRBD1 matching over 9 bases. This CDR3 comprises 19 residues. Per the germline V gene, CDR1 is SEHNR and CDR2 is FQNEAQ (reference sequence). Trimming removed 5 bases from V and 0 bases from J; junction bases left unmatched: 13. CDR3 bases: TGTGCCAGCAGCCTAAAGGGACAGGGTGGAGGTCCGAACACCGGGGAGCTGTTTTTT. It yields the protein CASSLKGQGGGPNTGELFF.

This chain uses TRBV5-1 with TRBJ1-5; D is unclear. Germline V lookup: CDR1 SGHRS, CDR2 YFSETQ. This CDR3 is 13 amino acids long. Trimming cost V 0 bases and J 6 bases, with 7 bases left between them. In DNA, the CDR3 is TGCGCCAGCAGCTTGGGATCCGGTCAGCCCCAGCATTTT. Amino acids: CASSLGSGQPQHF.

This clone came up once. The chain uses TRBV6-5 and TRBJ2-7; no definite D call. Deletions cut 4 bases from V and 6 bases from J, with 7 bases between. The CDR3 sequence is 11 residues long. The germline V gene has CDR1 MNHEY and CDR2 SVGAGI. The CDR3 DNA sequence: TGTGCCAGCAGTTCCCTCTCCGAGCAGTACTTC. Protein sequence: CASSSLSEQYF.

In DNA, the CDR3 is TGTGCCAGCAGCTCGAGGTGGACAGGGATCGACACCATATATTTT. Its translation: CASSSRWTGIDTIYF. The rearrangement joins TRBV13 to TRBJ1-3, with 8 bases lining up with TRBD1. Germline trimming cut 4 bases from V and 8 bases from J; bases unmatched to any gene: 10. CDR1 and CDR2 (germline): PRHDT, FYEKMQ (reference sequence). This CDR3 has 15 amino acids.

The gene calls are TRBV20-1 and TRBJ2-3; 7 bases agree with TRBD2. CDR3 length: 11 amino acids. Germline V gene sequence: CDR1 DFQATT, CDR2 SNEGSKA (reference sequence). The J segment lost 6 bases and the V segment lost 8 bases, leaving 5 bases of the junction unmatched. CDR3 sequence reads: CSMGGSDTQYF. As DNA, the CDR3 is TGCAGTATGGGCGGGAGTGATACGCAGTATTTT.